The 23 T cell receptor beta chains below come from one sample, sequenced in a study of shared clonotypes between healthy human individuals. Profiled with immunoSEQ multiplex PCR; TCRdb holds only in-frame clones, not every one. The repertoire holds approximately 510,000 clones, with 79% as singletons. The sequenced sample consisted of PBMCs. These receptors all stem from a woman between 40 and 50 years old in good health. Some clones in this sample may be carry-over from other donors' samples.

This clone turned up a few times. V and J are TRBV6-1 and TRBJ2-7; 7 bases line up with TRBD2. V was pared by 1 base and J by 3 bases, with 6 bases of the junction left unmatched. The CDR3 is 15 amino acids. CDR1 is MNHNS, CDR2 SASEGT, per germline. CDR3 region: CASSEGGTTLYEQYF. For the CDR3, the DNA is TGTGCCAGCAGTGAAGGGGGGACTACCCTCTACGAGCAGTACTTC.

The chain recombines TRBV6-1 with TRBJ2-7, with 8 nucleotides matching TRBD2. The V segment lost 10 bases and the J segment 5 bases; nucleotides outside the gene matches: 10. The CDR3 is 13 residues long. The V gene's germline CDR1 is MNHNS and CDR2 SASEGT. DNA for the CDR3: TGTGCCACGCAAGCGGGAGTTTCCCACGAGCAGTACTTC. This sequence encodes CATQAGVSHEQYF.

The V and J genes are TRBV28 and TRBJ2-3, with 10 positions matching TRBD2. The CDR3 sequence is 16 residues long. Unmatched junction bases numbered 11, after V lost 3 bases and J lost 8 bases. Germline-derived CDR1 and CDR2 are MDHEN and SYDVKM. DNA of the CDR3: TGTGCCAGCAGTTTTCTCAGCGGGAGGGCCGGGGGTACGCAGTATTTT. Amino acid sequence: CASSFLSGRAGGTQYF. Combining the CDR3 with reference TRBV28 and TRBJ2-3 gives the whole variable domain DVKVTQSSRYLVKRTGEKVFLECVQDMDHENMFWYRQDPGLGLRLIYFSYDVKMKEKGDIPEGYSVSREKKERFSLILESASTNQTSMYLCASSFLSGRAGGTQYFGPGTRLTVL.

The chain combines TRBV7-3 with TRBJ2-5; D gene unclear. The CDR3 has 13 residues. Looked up from germline, CDR1 is SGHTA and CDR2 is FQGTGA. V was pared by 5 bases and J by 3 bases, with 10 bases between. This CDR3 is CASSRDNKETQYF. Written as DNA, the CDR3 is TGTGCCAGCAGCCGAGACAACAAAGAGACCCAGTACTTC.

The V gene is TRBV6-5, the J gene TRBJ2-1; D gene uncertain. This CDR3 has 16 residues. Germline CDR1 and CDR2: MNHEY and SVGAGI. The V end was cut by 0 bases, the J end by 0 bases, with 9 bases between. The CDR3 DNA reads as TGTGCCAGCAGTTACTCCGCGGCAAGCTCCTACAATGAGCAGTTCTTC. Translation gives CASSYSAASSYNEQFF.

The rearrangement links TRBV27 to TRBJ1-5; D is unresolved. Trimming removed 5 bases at V and 2 bases at J, with 13 bases between. Per germline, CDR1 MNHEY and CDR2 SMNVEV (reference sequence). The length of the CDR3 is 15 residues. CDR3 sequence: CASSTKTDGNQPQHF. The CDR3, as DNA: TGTGCCAGCAGTACGAAAACAGATGGCAATCAGCCCCAGCATTTT.

The chain is built from TRBV5-1 and TRBJ2-1; 11 bases align to TRBD2. Germline CDR1 and CDR2: SGHRS and YFSETQ. After removal of 4 bases from V and 7 bases from J, the junction contained 10 bases not matched to a gene. This CDR3 region has 16 residues. The CDR3 reads CASSQTSGSLANEQFF. DNA for the CDR3: TGCGCCAGCAGCCAAACTAGCGGGAGTTTAGCGAATGAGCAGTTCTTC.

The chain is built from TRBV4-1 and TRBJ2-5; 13 bases fit TRBD2. Germline V gene lookup returns CDR1 MGHRA and CDR2 YSYEKL. V trimming: 4 bases; J trimming: 5 bases; junction bases outside the gene matches: 4. This CDR3 region has 15 residues. CDR3 loop: CASSPPGLAGETQYF. In DNA, the CDR3 is TGCGCCAGCAGCCCCCCGGGACTAGCGGGGGAGACCCAGTACTTC.

This clone was seen a handful of times. This same CDR3 is encoded by further DNA sequences in the sample. This sequence joins TRBV30 and TRBJ1-1; TRBD1 is a possible D gene (6 bases). Germline CDR1 is GTSNPN and CDR2 is SVGIG (reference sequence). V was cut by 0 bases and J by 3 bases, with 8 bases left in between. CDR3 length equals 13 residues. CDR3 sequence reads: CAWSVSGDTEAFF. The CDR3 bases are TGTGCCTGGAGTGTATCAGGGGACACTGAAGCTTTCTTT.

This clone has a single count. The V and J genes are TRBV2 and TRBJ2-7, with D uncertain. Germline V lookup: CDR1 SNHLY, CDR2 FYNNEI. Trimming removed 1 base from V and 6 bases from J, with 13 bases in between. The CDR3 covers 14 residues. CDR3 sequence reads: CASSEESYLREQYF. The CDR3 DNA sequence: TGTGCCAGCAGTGAAGAGTCCTACCTACGCGAGCAGTACTTC.

The rearrangement joins TRBV19 to TRBJ2-1; TRBD2 agrees at 13 bases. Germline V gene data show CDR1 as LNHDA and CDR2 as SQIVND (reference sequence). The CDR3 has 16 residues. Trimming took 5 bases from V and 5 from J; bases not matched to a gene: 6. CDR3 protein: CASSSGLAGRDNEQFF. The CDR3, as DNA: TGTGCCAGTAGTTCGGGACTAGCGGGACGTGACAATGAGCAGTTCTTC.

The J gene is TRBJ1-2, the V gene TRBV30, with no clear D. V was cut by 0 bases and J by 2 bases, with 10 bases left in between. This CDR3 region has 14 residues. Germline V lookup: CDR1 GTSNPN, CDR2 SVGIG (reference sequence). This chain's CDR3 is CAWSVLSPNYGYTF. DNA of the CDR3: TGTGCCTGGAGTGTATTATCACCAAACTATGGCTACACCTTC.

The chain couples TRBV5-1 to TRBJ2-3, with 9 bases identical to TRBD1. Trimming cost V 3 bases and J 1 base; bases outside gene matches: 0. The CDR3 is 14 amino acids. Germline values: CDR1 SGHRS, CDR2 YFSETQ. CDR3 DNA: TGCGCCAGCAGCTGGACAGGGGGCACAGATACGCAGTATTTT. It codes for CASSWTGGTDTQYF. The full variable domain, completed using reference TRBV5-1 and TRBJ2-3, is KAGVTQTPRYLIKTRGQQVTLSCSPISGHRSVSWYQQTPGQGLQFLFEYFSETQRNKGNFPGRFSGRQFSNSRSEMNVSTLELGDSALYLCASSWTGGTDTQYFGPGTRLTVL.

The rearrangement links TRBV7-8 to TRBJ2-3, with D hard to call. Per germline, CDR1 SGHVS and CDR2 FQNEAQ. This CDR3 comprises 13 residues. With 1 base removed from V and 5 bases from J, the gap between germline ends came to 7 bases. The CDR3 sequence: CASSLEGQDTQYF. CDR3 sequence (DNA): TGTGCCAGCAGCTTAGAAGGGCAAGATACGCAGTATTTT. The variable domain in full, completed from reference TRBV7-8 and TRBJ2-3, reads GAGVSQSPRYKVAKRGQDVALRCDPISGHVSLFWYQQALGQGPEFLTYFQNEAQLDKSGLPSDRFFAERPEGSVSTLKIQRTQQEDSAVYLCASSLEGQDTQYFGPGTRLTVL.

The CDR3 DNA is TGTGCCACCAGAAGGGGACTAGCGGGAGAAGAGACCCAGTACTTC. Translating gives CATRRGLAGEETQYF. This chain links TRBV5-4 with TRBJ2-5, with 14 positions matching TRBD2. The CDR3 length is 15 residues. The V segment lost 9 bases and the J segment 3 bases; nucleotides outside the gene matches: 7. Per the germline V gene, CDR1 is SGHNT and CDR2 is YYREEE (reference sequence).

This chain uses TRBV5-1 with TRBJ2-2; D is ambiguous. Trimming pared 0 bases from V and 5 bases from J, leaving 11 bases between. The germline gives CDR1 SGHRS, CDR2 YFSETQ. The CDR3 has 15 amino acids. CDR3: CASSLGEGLTGELFF. The CDR3 bases are TGCGCCAGCAGCTTGGGAGAAGGTCTTACCGGGGAGCTGTTTTTT.

This clone was seen a single time. Other DNA sequences of this sample code for an identical CDR3. CDR3 protein: CASSQAGTDTQYF. The CDR3 nucleotides are TGCGCCAGCAGCCAGGCGGGCACAGATACGCAGTATTTT. This chain links TRBV4-1 with TRBJ2-3; D is ambiguous. The ends were cut back, 3 bases at V and 1 base at J, with 5 bases in the middle. CDR1 MGHRA and CDR2 YSYEKL come from the germline V gene. The CDR3 loop spans 13 amino acids.

The J gene is TRBJ1-4, the V gene TRBV14, with unresolved D. The CDR3 loop spans 16 amino acids. Germline V gene data show CDR1 as SGHDN and CDR2 as FVKESK. Trimming removed 4 bases at V and 0 bases at J, with 12 bases between. This CDR3 reads CASSPREPATNEKLFF. The CDR3 DNA follows: TGTGCCAGCAGCCCCCGGGAACCCGCAACTAATGAAAAACTGTTTTTT.

The chain has TRBV5-1 and TRBJ1-1; D might be TRBD1 (6 bases). From germline, CDR1 is SGHRS and CDR2 YFSETQ. Between the trimmed V and J ends, which lost 4 bases and 0 bases, there was a span of 10 bases. The CDR3 length is 14 residues. This chain's CDR3 is CASSGSGVNTEAFF. DNA of the CDR3: TGCGCCAGCAGCGGTTCAGGGGTGAACACTGAAGCTTTCTTT.

The chain is built from TRBV9 and TRBJ2-3; 8 positions agree with TRBD1. There are 16 residues in the CDR3. Germline V gene lookup returns CDR1 SGDLS and CDR2 YYNGEE. J was trimmed by 5 bases and V by 4 bases; bases with no gene match: 12. This chain's CDR3 is CASSPQGAGSLDTQYF. CDR3 sequence (DNA): TGTGCCAGCAGCCCGCAGGGGGCAGGGTCCCTAGATACGCAGTATTTT.

J is TRBJ2-3 and V is TRBV23-1; D remains ambiguous. TRBV23-1 is filed as an ORF, its function uncertain. The CDR3 contains 15 residues. Trimming removed 2 bases at V and 3 bases at J, with 12 bases between. The CDR3 reads CASSQPLGWTDTQYF. The CDR3 DNA follows: TGCGCCAGCAGTCAACCTCTCGGGTGGACAGATACGCAGTATTTT.

This clone showed up just once. The genes are TRBV6-1 and TRBJ2-7, with D maybe TRBD2 (5 bases). This CDR3 contains 15 residues. Trimming removed 3 bases at V and 2 bases at J, with 14 bases between. CDR1 is MNHNS and CDR2 is SASEGT in the germline V gene. CDR3 DNA sequence: TGTGCCAGCAGTGAGGGGAGCGCGAAAGCCTACGAGCAGTACTTC. It yields the protein CASSEGSAKAYEQYF.

The chain is built from TRBV5-6 and TRBJ2-3; D is unclear. The V gene's germline CDR1 is SGHDT and CDR2 YYEEEE. CDR3 length: 15 residues. The V end lost 0 bases, the J end lost 0 bases, and 8 bases lay between the germline ends. The CDR3 here is CASSLVAVSTDTQYF. The CDR3 DNA reads as TGTGCCAGCAGCTTGGTGGCGGTTAGCACAGATACGCAGTATTTT.